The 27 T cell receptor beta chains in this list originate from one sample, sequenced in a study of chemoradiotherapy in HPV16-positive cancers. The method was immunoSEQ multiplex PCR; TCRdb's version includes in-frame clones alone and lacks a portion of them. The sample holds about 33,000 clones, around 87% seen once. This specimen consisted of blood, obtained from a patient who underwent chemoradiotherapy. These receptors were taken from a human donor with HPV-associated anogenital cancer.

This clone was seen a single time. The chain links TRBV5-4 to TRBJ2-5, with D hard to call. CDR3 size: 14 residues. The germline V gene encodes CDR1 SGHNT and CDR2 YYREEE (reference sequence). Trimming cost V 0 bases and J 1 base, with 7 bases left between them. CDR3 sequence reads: CASSLAMVQETQYF. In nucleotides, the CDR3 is TGTGCCAGCAGCTTGGCGATGGTCCAAGAGACCCAGTACTTC.

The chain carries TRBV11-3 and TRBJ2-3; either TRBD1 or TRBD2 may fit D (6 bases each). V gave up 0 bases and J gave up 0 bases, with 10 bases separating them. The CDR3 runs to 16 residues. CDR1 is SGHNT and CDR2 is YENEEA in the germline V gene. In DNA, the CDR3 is TGTGCCAGCAGCTTAGATGGGGGGCGAAGCACAGATACGCAGTATTTT. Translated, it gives CASSLDGGRSTDTQYF. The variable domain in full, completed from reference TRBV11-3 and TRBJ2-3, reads EAGVVQSPRYKIIEKKQPVAFWCNPISGHNTLYWYLQNLGQGPELLIRYENEEAVDDSQLPKDRFSAERLKGVDSTLKIQPAELGDSAVYLCASSLDGGRSTDTQYFGPGTRLTVL.

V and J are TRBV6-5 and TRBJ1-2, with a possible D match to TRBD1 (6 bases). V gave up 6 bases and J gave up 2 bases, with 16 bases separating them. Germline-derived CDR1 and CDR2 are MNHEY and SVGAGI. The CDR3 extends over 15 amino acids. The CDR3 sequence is CASSYDRFENYGYTF. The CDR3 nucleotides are TGTGCCAGCAGCTACGACAGGTTTGAGAACTATGGCTACACCTTC.

CDR3 loop: CASSALGQGKVNEQYF. In DNA form, the CDR3 reads TGTGCCAGCAGCGCTTTAGGACAGGGTAAGGTTAACGAGCAGTACTTC. The chain has TRBV9 and TRBJ2-7, with 8 bases fitting TRBD1. The germline CDR1 and CDR2 sequences are SGDLS and YYNGEE. This CDR3 has 16 amino acids. V lost 3 bases, J lost 5 bases, and 13 bases stayed unmatched.

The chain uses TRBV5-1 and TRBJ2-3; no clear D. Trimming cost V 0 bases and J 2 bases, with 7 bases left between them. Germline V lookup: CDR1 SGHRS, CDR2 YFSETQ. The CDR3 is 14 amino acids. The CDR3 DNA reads TGCGCCAGCAGCTTGGCAGTTTACACAGATACGCAGTATTTT. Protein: CASSLAVYTDTQYF.

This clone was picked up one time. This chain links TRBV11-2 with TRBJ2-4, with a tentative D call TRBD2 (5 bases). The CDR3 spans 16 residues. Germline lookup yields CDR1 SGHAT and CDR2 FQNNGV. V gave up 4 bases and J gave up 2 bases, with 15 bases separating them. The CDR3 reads CASSSRGSGTKNIQYF. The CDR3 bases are TGTGCCAGCAGCTCACGCGGGTCGGGTACCAAAAACATTCAGTACTTC.

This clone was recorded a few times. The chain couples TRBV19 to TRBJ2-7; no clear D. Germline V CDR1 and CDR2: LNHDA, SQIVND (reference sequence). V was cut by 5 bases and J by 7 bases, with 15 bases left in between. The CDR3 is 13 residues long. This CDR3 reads CASSRPGSGEQYF. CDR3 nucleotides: TGTGCCAGTAGTCGGCCAGGCTCGGGTGAGCAGTACTTC.

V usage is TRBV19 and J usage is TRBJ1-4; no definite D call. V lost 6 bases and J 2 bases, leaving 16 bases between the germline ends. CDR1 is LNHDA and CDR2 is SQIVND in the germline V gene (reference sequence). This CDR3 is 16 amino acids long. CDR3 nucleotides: TGTGCCAGTAGCGGCGGGTCTCTCTCGACTAATGAAAAACTGTTTTTT. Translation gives CASSGGSLSTNEKLFF. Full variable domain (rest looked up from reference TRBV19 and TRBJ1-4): DGGITQSPKYLFRKEGQNVTLSCEQNLNHDAMYWYRQDPGQGLRLIYYSQIVNDFQKGDIAEGYSVSREKKESFPLTVTSAQKNPTAFYLCASSGGSLSTNEKLFFGSGTQLSVL.

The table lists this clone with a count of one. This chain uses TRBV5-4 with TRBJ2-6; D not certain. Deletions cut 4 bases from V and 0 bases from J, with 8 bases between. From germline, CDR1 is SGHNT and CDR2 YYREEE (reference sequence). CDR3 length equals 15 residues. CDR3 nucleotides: TGTGCCAGCAGCCCAGCCTTCTCTGGGGCCAACGTCCTGACTTTC. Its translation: CASSPAFSGANVLTF. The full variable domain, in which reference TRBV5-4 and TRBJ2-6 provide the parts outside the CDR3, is ETGVTQSPTHLIKTRGQQVTLRCSSQSGHNTVSWYQQALGQGPQFIFQYYREEENGRGNFPPRFSGLQFPNYSSELNVNALELDDSALYLCASSPAFSGANVLTFGAGSRLTVL.

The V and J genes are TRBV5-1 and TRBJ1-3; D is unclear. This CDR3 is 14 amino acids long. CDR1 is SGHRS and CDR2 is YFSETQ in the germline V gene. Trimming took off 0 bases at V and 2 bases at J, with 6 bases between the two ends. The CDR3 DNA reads TGCGCCAGCAGCTTGGGTCAGCCTGGAAACACCATATATTTT. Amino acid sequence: CASSLGQPGNTIYF.

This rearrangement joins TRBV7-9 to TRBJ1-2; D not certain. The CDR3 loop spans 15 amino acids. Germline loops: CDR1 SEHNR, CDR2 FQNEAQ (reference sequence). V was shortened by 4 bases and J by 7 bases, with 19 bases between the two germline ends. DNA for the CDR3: TGTGCCAGCAGCTCCCCCCCTGGGCCCGAGAGTGGCTACACCTTC. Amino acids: CASSSPPGPESGYTF.

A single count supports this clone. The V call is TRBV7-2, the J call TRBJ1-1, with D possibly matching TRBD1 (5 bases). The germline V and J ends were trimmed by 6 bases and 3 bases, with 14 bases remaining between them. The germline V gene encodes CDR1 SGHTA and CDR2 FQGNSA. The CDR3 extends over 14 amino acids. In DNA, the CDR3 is TGTGCCAGCAGGACGTCGGGGGACGACACTGAAGCTTTCTTT. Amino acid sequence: CASRTSGDDTEAFF.

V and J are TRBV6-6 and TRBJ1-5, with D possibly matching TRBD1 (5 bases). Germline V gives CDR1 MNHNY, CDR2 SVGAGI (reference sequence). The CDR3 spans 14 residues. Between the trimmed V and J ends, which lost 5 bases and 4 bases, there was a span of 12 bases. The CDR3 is CASSPLGTNQPQHF. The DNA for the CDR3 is TGTGCCAGCAGTCCCCTGGGGACGAATCAGCCCCAGCATTTT.

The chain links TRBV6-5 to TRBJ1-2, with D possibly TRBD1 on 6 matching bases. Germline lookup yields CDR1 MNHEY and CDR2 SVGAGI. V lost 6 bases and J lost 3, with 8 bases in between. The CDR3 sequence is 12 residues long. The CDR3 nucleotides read TGTGCCAGCAGACGGACAGACTATGGCTACACCTTC. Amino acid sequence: CASRRTDYGYTF.

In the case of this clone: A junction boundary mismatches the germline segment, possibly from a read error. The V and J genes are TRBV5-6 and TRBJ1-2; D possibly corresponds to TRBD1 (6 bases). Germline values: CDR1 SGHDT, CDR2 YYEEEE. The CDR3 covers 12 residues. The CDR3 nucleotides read TGTGCCAGCCTTAGGGGACAAGGGCATAGGGCCTTC. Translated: CASLRGQGHRAF.

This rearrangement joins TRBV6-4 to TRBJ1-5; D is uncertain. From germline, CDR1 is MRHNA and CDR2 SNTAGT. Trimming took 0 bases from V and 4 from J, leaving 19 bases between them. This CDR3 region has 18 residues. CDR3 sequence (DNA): TGTGCCAGCAGTGACTCGAGGTATGACCCAAGTTGGAATCAGCCCCAGCATTTT. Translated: CASSDSRYDPSWNQPQHF.

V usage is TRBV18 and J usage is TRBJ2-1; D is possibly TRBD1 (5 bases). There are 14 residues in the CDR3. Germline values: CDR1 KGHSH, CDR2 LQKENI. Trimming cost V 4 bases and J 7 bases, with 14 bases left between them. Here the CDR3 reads CASSLREGQNEQFF. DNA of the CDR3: TGTGCCAGCTCACTCAGGGAAGGGCAGAATGAGCAGTTCTTC.

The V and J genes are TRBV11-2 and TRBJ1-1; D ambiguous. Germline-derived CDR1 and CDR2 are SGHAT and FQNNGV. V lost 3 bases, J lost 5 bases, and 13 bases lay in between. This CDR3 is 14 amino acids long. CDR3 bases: TGTGCCAGCAGCTTGAATCGGGTTGGGACTGAAGCTTTCTTT. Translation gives CASSLNRVGTEAFF. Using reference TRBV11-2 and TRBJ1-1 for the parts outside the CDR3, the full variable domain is EAGVAQSPRYKIIEKRQSVAFWCNPISGHATLYWYQQILGQGPKLLIQFQNNGVVDDSQLPKDRFSAERLKGVDSTLKIQPAKLEDSAVYLCASSLNRVGTEAFFGQGTRLTVV.

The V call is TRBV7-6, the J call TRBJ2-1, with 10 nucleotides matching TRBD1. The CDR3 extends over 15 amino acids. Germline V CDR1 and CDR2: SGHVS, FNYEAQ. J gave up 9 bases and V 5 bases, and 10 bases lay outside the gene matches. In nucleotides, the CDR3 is TGTGCCAGCAGCCTAACGGGACAGGGGCGAAGTGAGCAGTTCTTC. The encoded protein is CASSLTGQGRSEQFF. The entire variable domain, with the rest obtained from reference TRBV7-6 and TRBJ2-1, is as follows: GAGVSQSPRYKVTKRGQDVALRCDPISGHVSLYWYRQALGQGPEFLTYFNYEAQQDKSGLPNDRFSAERPEGSISTLTIQRTEQRDSAMYRCASSLTGQGRSEQFFGPGTRLTVL.

The CDR3 loop reads CASSREGPRDGDTDTQYF. Written as DNA, the CDR3 is TGTGCCAGCAGCAGAGAGGGACCCCGGGACGGGGACACAGATACGCAGTATTTT. The J gene is TRBJ2-3, the V gene TRBV7-2; either TRBD1 or TRBD2 may fit D (5 bases each). The germline gives CDR1 SGHTA, CDR2 FQGNSA. The CDR3 sequence is 18 residues long. V was clipped by 5 bases and J by 2 bases, with 23 bases between them.

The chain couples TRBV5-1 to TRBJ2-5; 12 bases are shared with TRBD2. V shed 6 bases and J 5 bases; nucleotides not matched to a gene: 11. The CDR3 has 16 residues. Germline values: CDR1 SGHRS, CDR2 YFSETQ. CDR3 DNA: TGCGCCAGCACGCGGCTAGCGGGGGGGCCGAGCGAGACCCAGTACTTC. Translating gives CASTRLAGGPSETQYF.

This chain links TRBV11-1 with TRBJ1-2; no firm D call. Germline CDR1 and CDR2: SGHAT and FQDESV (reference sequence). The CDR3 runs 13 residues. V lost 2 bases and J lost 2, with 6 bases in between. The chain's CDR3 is CASSLQENYGYTF. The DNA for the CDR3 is TGTGCCAGCAGCTTACAGGAGAACTATGGCTACACCTTC.

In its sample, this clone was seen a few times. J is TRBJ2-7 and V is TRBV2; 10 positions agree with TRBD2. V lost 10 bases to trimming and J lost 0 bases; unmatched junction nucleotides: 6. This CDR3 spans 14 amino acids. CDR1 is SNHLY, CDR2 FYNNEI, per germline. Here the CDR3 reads CAIPLAGDSYEQYF. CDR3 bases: TGTGCCATACCTCTAGCGGGGGACTCCTACGAGCAGTACTTC.

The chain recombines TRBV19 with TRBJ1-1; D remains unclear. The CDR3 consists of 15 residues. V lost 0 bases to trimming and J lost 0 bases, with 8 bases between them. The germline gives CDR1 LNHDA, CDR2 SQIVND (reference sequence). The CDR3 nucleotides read TGTGCCAGTAGTATAGACTTTGGGATGAACACTGAAGCTTTCTTT. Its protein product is CASSIDFGMNTEAFF.

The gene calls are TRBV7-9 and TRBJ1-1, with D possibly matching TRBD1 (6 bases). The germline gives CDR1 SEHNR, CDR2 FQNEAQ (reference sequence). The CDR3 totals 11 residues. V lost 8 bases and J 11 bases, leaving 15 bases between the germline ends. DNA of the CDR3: TGTGCCAGCGGTCAGGGGCAGGGGGCTTTCTTT. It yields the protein CASGQGQGAFF. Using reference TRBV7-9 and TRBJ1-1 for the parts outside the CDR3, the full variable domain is DTGVSQNPRHKITKRGQNVTFRCDPISEHNRLYWYRQTLGQGPEFLTYFQNEAQLEKSRLLSDRFSAERPKGSFSTLEIQRTEQGDSAMYLCASGQGQGAFFGQGTRLTVV.

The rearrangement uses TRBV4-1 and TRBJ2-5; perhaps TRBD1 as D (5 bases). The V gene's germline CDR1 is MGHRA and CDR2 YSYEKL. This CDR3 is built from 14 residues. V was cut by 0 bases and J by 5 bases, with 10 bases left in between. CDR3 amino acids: CASSQDLGRETQYF. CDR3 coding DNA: TGCGCCAGCAGCCAAGATTTGGGGCGCGAGACCCAGTACTTC.

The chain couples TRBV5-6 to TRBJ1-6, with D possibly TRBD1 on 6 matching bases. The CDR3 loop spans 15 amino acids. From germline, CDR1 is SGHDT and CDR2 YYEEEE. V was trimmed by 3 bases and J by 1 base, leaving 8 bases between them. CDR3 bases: TGTGCCAGCAGCTGGCAGGGGTCCTATAATTCACCCCTCCACTTT. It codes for CASSWQGSYNSPLHF.